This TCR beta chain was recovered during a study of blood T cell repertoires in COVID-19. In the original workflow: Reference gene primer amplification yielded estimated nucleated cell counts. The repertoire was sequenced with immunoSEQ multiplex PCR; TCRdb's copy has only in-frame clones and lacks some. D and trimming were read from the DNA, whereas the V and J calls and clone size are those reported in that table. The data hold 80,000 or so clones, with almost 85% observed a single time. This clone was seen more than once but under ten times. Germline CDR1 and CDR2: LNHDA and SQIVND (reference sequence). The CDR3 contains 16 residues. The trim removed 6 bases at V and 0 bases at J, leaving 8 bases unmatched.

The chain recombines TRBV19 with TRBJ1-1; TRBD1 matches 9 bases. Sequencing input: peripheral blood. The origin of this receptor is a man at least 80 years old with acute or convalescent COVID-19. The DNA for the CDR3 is TGTGCCAGTAGCCCCCGGACAGGGGAAGTGAACACTGAAGCTTTCTTT. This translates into CASSPRTGEVNTEAFF.